The 9 T cell receptor beta chains below all came from one sample that was sequenced in a study of identical twins. Each CDR3 protein is one row after TCRdb ran MiXCR on the 5' RACE reads. The sample yields some 210,000 distinct CDR3 sequences, approximately 15% seen once. The same data also contributed to another study, on T cells expressing NK-cell markers.

Sequencing used CD8+ T cells sorted from blood. The receptors originated from a woman between 18 and 30 years old in good health.

This clonotype was detected a few times. The CDR3 protein is CASSQTAGTSTTDTQYF. DNA for the CDR3: TGCGCCAGCAGCCAAACTGCCGGGACTAGCACGACAGATACGCAGTATTTT. V is TRBV4-1 and J is TRBJ2-3, with 9 nucleotides matching TRBD2. Germline V gene data show CDR1 as MGHRA and CDR2 as YSYEKL. V dropped 2 bases and J dropped 3; count of bases not matched to a gene: 9. The CDR3 is made up of 17 amino acids.

J is TRBJ2-2 and V is TRBV7-9; D gene uncertain. The CDR3 sequence is 13 residues long. V lost 6 bases and J lost 7, with 12 bases in between. Germline CDR1 reads SEHNR; CDR2 reads FQNEAQ (reference sequence). CDR3 in amino acids: CASSSALVGELFF. CDR3 DNA sequence: TGTGCCAGCAGTTCCGCGCTTGTCGGGGAGCTGTTTTTT.

This clonotype appeared a few times. CDR3 in DNA: TGTGCCAGCAGTTACTCGATATATCGGCTTTACAATGAGCAGTTCTTC. Translated: CASSYSIYRLYNEQFF. The chain joins TRBV6-5 to TRBJ2-1; D not certain. V lost 0 bases and J lost 4, with 13 bases in between. This CDR3 comprises 16 residues. Germline CDR1 reads MNHEY; CDR2 reads SVGAGI.

The chain has TRBV20-1 and TRBJ2-4, with D possibly matching TRBD1 (5 bases). The CDR3 is 12 residues long. CDR1 and CDR2 (germline): DFQATT, SNEGSKA (reference sequence). Between the trimmed V and J ends, which lost 3 bases and 9 bases, there was a span of 12 bases. The CDR3 protein is CSARVRAAIQYF. The DNA of the CDR3 is TGCAGTGCTAGGGTCAGGGCGGCCATTCAGTACTTC.

The chain links TRBV6-1 to TRBJ2-3, with D unclear. With 2 bases removed from V and 6 bases from J, the gap between germline ends came to 18 bases. Germline CDR1 MNHNS, CDR2 SASEGT. CDR3 length equals 16 residues. This chain's CDR3 is CASSETAATWMDTQYF. DNA of the CDR3: TGTGCCAGCAGTGAAACGGCCGCGACTTGGATGGATACGCAGTATTTT.

Only a few counts were recorded for this clonotype. V is TRBV9 and J is TRBJ2-5; 10 bases line up with TRBD1. Losses at the gene ends were 3 bases for V and 3 bases for J; bases not matched to a gene: 5. Germline V gene lookup returns CDR1 SGDLS and CDR2 YYNGEE. This CDR3 comprises 15 residues. The CDR3 region is CASSASGTGEETQYF. The CDR3 DNA follows: TGTGCCAGCAGCGCTTCCGGGACAGGGGAAGAGACCCAGTACTTC.

J is TRBJ2-2 and V is TRBV27, with TRBD2 matching 9 bases. J lost 7 bases, V lost 7 bases, and 16 bases had no gene match. The CDR3 runs 17 residues. CDR1 is MNHEY and CDR2 is SMNVEV in the germline V gene (reference sequence). CDR3 DNA: TGTGCCAGCACCCTCGAAGCGGGGGGCCCTTCGATCGGGGAGCTGTTTTTT. Translated, it gives CASTLEAGGPSIGELFF.

This clonotype has a handful of counts. The chain carries TRBV27 and TRBJ2-1; no firm D call. Germline-derived CDR1 and CDR2 are MNHEY and SMNVEV (reference sequence). The V gene lost 2 bases and the J gene lost 6 bases, with 11 bases spanning the gap. The CDR3 runs 14 residues. The CDR3 reads CASSLPDLSNEQFF. In DNA form, the CDR3 reads TGTGCCAGCAGTTTACCGGATTTAAGCAATGAGCAGTTCTTC.

The chain employs TRBV18 and TRBJ2-1; D gene unclear. Germline V gene sequence: CDR1 KGHSH, CDR2 LQKENI. The CDR3 spans 12 residues. Deletions cut 2 bases from V and 7 bases from J, with 6 bases between. DNA of the CDR3: TGTGCCAGCTCACCAAGGCGTAATGAGCAGTTCTTC. This codes for CASSPRRNEQFF.